These 7 T cell receptor beta chains came from one sample sequenced in a study of T-cell reconstitution after alpha-beta-depleted transplantation in children. Unique molecular identifiers were incorporated into the prepared TCRbeta library. TCRdb re-called the PCR reads through MiXCR, storing one row per CDR3 protein. The sample holds approximately 99,000 distinct CDR3 sequences; approximately 6% are singletons and the top ten take roughly 25%. This sample comprised PBMCs, mostly from graft donor cells, obtained 360 days after TCRalphabeta/CD19-depleted stem cell transplant. The receptors come from a male patient aged 2 to 9 who had a stem cell transplant for acute lymphoblastic leukemia, so the T cells may come from the graft donor.

In its sample, this clonotype was seen many times. The chain joins TRBV29-1 to TRBJ1-1; D ambiguous. Germline V CDR1 and CDR2: SQVTM, ANQGSEA. The CDR3 is 11 amino acids. With 7 bases removed from V and 1 base from J, the gap between germline ends came to 7 bases. CDR3 sequence reads: CSATANTEAFF. The CDR3 coding sequence is TGCAGCGCTACAGCGAACACTGAAGCTTTCTTT.

The gene calls are TRBV27 and TRBJ1-2, with 7 bases identical to TRBD1. V lost 6 bases to trimming and J lost 6 bases; unmatched junction nucleotides: 4. Germline CDR1 is MNHEY and CDR2 is SMNVEV (reference sequence). The CDR3 runs 12 residues. In nucleotides, the CDR3 is TGTGCCAGCAGACAGGGGAGCCATGGCTACACCTTC. Its translation: CASRQGSHGYTF.

This clonotype has at least ten counts. The chain is built from TRBV27 and TRBJ2-7; tentatively, D is TRBD2 (7 bases). This CDR3 is 15 amino acids long. CDR1 and CDR2 (germline): MNHEY, SMNVEV (reference sequence). Trimming cost V 7 bases and J 3 bases, with 19 bases left between them. The CDR3 region is CASTLGGGGGYEQYF. For the CDR3, the DNA is TGTGCCAGCACCTTAGGCGGGGGAGGGGGCTACGAGCAGTACTTC.

The V and J genes are TRBV5-6 and TRBJ2-6; D gene ambiguous. Between the trimmed V and J ends, which lost 4 bases and 3 bases, there was a span of 11 bases. The CDR3 spans 15 residues. Per germline, CDR1 SGHDT and CDR2 YYEEEE. The chain's CDR3 is CASSRQRVGANVLTF. In nucleotides, the CDR3 is TGTGCCAGCAGCCGCCAAAGGGTTGGGGCCAACGTCCTGACTTTC.

This clonotype was observed at least ten times. The chain is built from TRBV27 and TRBJ2-7; 9 nucleotides match TRBD1. Per the germline V gene, CDR1 is MNHEY and CDR2 is SMNVEV (reference sequence). The V and J ends lost 3 bases and 1 base, in that order; junction bases with no gene match: 4. The CDR3 covers 15 residues. In nucleotides, the CDR3 is TGTGCCAGCAGTTTTTCCGGGACAGGGTCCTACGAGCAGTACTTC. Translated, it gives CASSFSGTGSYEQYF.

This clonotype was seen once. The rearrangement uses TRBV7-9 and TRBJ2-3, with 8 bases that match TRBD1. The CDR3 covers 15 residues. V gave up 5 bases and J gave up 2 bases; unmatched junction bases: 6. Looked up from germline, CDR1 is SEHNR and CDR2 is FQNEAQ (reference sequence). The CDR3 bases are TGTGCCAGCAGCCCAGGACAGGGACTCACAGATACGCAGTATTTT. This gives the protein CASSPGQGLTDTQYF. Together with reference TRBV7-9 and TRBJ2-3, the CDR3 gives the full variable domain: DTGVSQNPRHKITKRGQNVTFRCDPISEHNRLYWYRQTLGQGPEFLTYFQNEAQLEKSRLLSDRFSAERPKGSFSTLEIQRTEQGDSAMYLCASSPGQGLTDTQYFGPGTRLTVL.

Note on this clonotype: The junction differs from germline at one of its ends, possibly a read error. V is TRBV7-2 and J is TRBJ2-5, with 8 bases matching TRBD2. Germline values: CDR1 SGHTA, CDR2 FQGNSA. This CDR3 has 15 amino acids. The CDR3 is CASREDSGAQETQHF. The CDR3 bases are TGTGCCAGCAGAGAAGATAGCGGGGCCCAAGAGACCCAGCACTTC.